These T cell receptor beta chains were read from a single sample in a study of OX40 agonist ivuxolimab in advanced cancers. Repertoires were generated with immunoSEQ multiplex PCR, while TCRdb's copy carries only in-frame clones and drops some. The sample records tens of thousands of clones, 84% being singletons. The specimen comprised CD4+ or CD8+ T cells sorted from blood, sampled in a trial of the OX40 agonist ivuxolimab. The receptors shown here come from an adult with an advanced solid tumor such as melanoma, head and neck, liver or kidney cancer. CDR3s include the opening cysteine and the closing phenylalanine or tryptophan. Each record gives: V gene, clone size, CDR3 protein. The size of a clone is reported for some rows only, either as once, few or many, or as a class for expanded clones.

TRBV7-9,.,CASSLLQGVFGYTF
TRBV7-8,.,CASSLAPREGNEQFF
TRBV5-1,.,CASSPVPGGLQPQHF
TRBV21-1,once,CASSKSVPNTGELFF
TRBV6-5,.,CASSVFGRSEQFF
TRBV18,.,CASSPGVSTDTQYF
TRBV6-5,.,CASNNRDGYYGYTF
TRBV6-6,once,CASSYLYLNTEAFF
TRBV30,.,CAWSVRERETQYF
TRBV5-1,.,CASSQTGTETQYF
TRBV2,.,CASSEDRVYSNQPQHF
TRBV7-2,.,CASSLGLAGGEQFF
TRBV4-3,once,CASSQDPSTSTDTQYF
TRBV5-6,once,CASSLGDRYSNQPQHF
TRBV28,few,CASTVSSSYNEQFF
TRBV11-3,.,CASSLGIAGSGRETQYF
TRBV2,.,CASKGTALMNTEAFF
TRBV5-1,once,CASTATDGRYYSPLHF
TRBV30,.,CAWKTGGPEAFF
TRBV7-8,.,CASRRRQGARNTEAFF
TRBV7-2,.,CASSSPDREGYGYTF
TRBV5-6,.,CASSYGRHSSYNSPLHF
TRBV19,.,CASTIGTQPQHF
TRBV19,.,CASSIGVSNTEAFF
TRBV5-1,.,CASSLEGSGANVLTF
TRBV6-5,.,CASTGLQNTEAFF
TRBV28,few,CASSQTYNEQFF
TRBV15,.,CATSRDQGTNEKLFF
TRBV25-1,.,CASSYREDEQYF
TRBV5-1,.,CASTREAETQYF
TRBV6-5,.,CASSYSRETQYF
TRBV4-2,few,CASSQALGTSTGELFF
TRBV4-3,.,CASSQETYIYGYTF
TRBV11-2,.,CASVFRGSYNEQFF
TRBV7-2,few,CASSARVGRQYF
TRBV5-8,.,CASSLERWNQPQHF
TRBV7-3,.,CASSPGHVNTGELFF
TRBV6-5,once,CASRGLAGFYEQYF
TRBV19,.,CASSHQGNQPQHF
TRBV6-5,.,CASGQGLSSREQYF
TRBV6-5,few,CASSYSISVSSYEQYF
TRBV14,.,CASSPLGGVETQYF
TRBV12-5,.,CASGLGGSETQYF
TRBV29-1,few,CSGGGQGYGYTF
TRBV28,.,CASRWSGTGNSGELFF
TRBV7-9,.,CASSVRTGGYNEQFF
TRBV10-3,.,CAIRGLADPSGELFF
TRBV5-8,.,CASSRDRGPQYF
TRBV2,.,CATSREWGFLHF
TRBV5-4,.,CASSLGLVAGGSDTQYF
TRBV19,.,CASSTQGVGANVLTF
TRBV6-5,.,CASSYSGGAASYEQYF
TRBV4-1,.,CASSQVGRERTDTQYF
TRBV28,.,CASSPYTPRTGDYGYTF